Below, 12 T cell receptor beta chains from the same sample are listed, as sequenced in a study of T cells after posttransplantation cyclophosphamide. This table comes from immunoSEQ multiplex PCR, and its TCRdb copy is limited to in-frame clones, with some not included. Altogether about 21,000 clones are present, nearly 99% being singletons, with the ten largest covering around 0.13%. The sample consisted of naive CD8+ T cells sorted from PBMCs. The origin of the receptors is a man in his forties in good health, CMV-negative, and a related stem cell transplant donor.

This clone was seen a single time. The rearrangement uses TRBV30 and TRBJ2-7, with TRBD2 as a possible D gene (6 bases). Germline loops: CDR1 GTSNPN, CDR2 SVGIG (reference sequence). This CDR3 contains 13 residues. V shed 3 bases and J shed 4 bases, with 13 bases lying between them. The DNA of the CDR3 is TGTGCCTGGAGATTACTAGCAGATTACGAGCAGTACTTC. Protein sequence: CAWRLLADYEQYF.

This chain uses TRBV27 with TRBJ2-5; possibly TRBD2 for D (7 bases). The J call is in doubt because the DNA end fits TRBJ2-7 better. The CDR3 sequence is 14 residues long. Germline assignment: CDR1 MNHEY and CDR2 SMNVEV (reference sequence). The CDR3 sequence: CASSFLGGGDEQYF. CDR3 sequence (DNA): TGTGCCAGCAGTTTTCTAGGCGGGGGCGACGAGCAGTACTTC.

This sequence joins TRBV6-5 and TRBJ2-1, with 12 bases aligning to TRBD1. Trimming at V came to 1 base and at J to 8 bases, leaving 0 bases not matched to a gene. The germline V gene encodes CDR1 MNHEY and CDR2 SVGAGI. This CDR3 is built from 14 residues. The CDR3 is CASSYWDRGHEQFF. The CDR3 DNA reads as TGTGCCAGCAGTTACTGGGACAGGGGGCATGAGCAGTTCTTC.

V and J are TRBV7-2 and TRBJ2-1; possible D gene TRBD2, 6 bases. V lost 7 bases to trimming and J lost 0 bases, with 19 bases between them. Per germline, CDR1 SGHTA and CDR2 FQGNSA. This CDR3 contains 17 residues. This CDR3 reads CASTAGSGYYSYNEQFF. The CDR3 bases are TGTGCCAGCACCGCGGGGTCAGGGTACTACTCCTACAATGAGCAGTTCTTC.

This chain connects TRBV6-1 to TRBJ1-1; no firm D call. The CDR3 is 13 amino acids. CDR1 MNHNS and CDR2 SASEGT come from the germline V gene. V lost 7 bases and J 1 base, leaving 10 bases between the germline ends. The CDR3 here is CASITRANTEAFF. CDR3 nucleotides: TGTGCCAGCATCACTAGGGCGAACACTGAAGCTTTCTTT.

This rearrangement joins TRBV4-2 to TRBJ2-1, with 8 bases identical to TRBD2. The CDR3 runs to 14 residues. CDR1 is LGHNA and CDR2 is YNFKEQ in the germline V gene. Germline trimming cut 5 bases from V and 6 bases from J; bases unmatched to any gene: 6. CDR3 region: CASSREAGANEQFF. CDR3 bases: TGTGCCAGCAGCAGGGAAGCGGGAGCCAATGAGCAGTTCTTC.

The gene calls are TRBV19 and TRBJ2-7; D may be TRBD2 (6 bases). V lost 4 bases and J 1 base, leaving 11 bases between the germline ends. Germline loops: CDR1 LNHDA, CDR2 SQIVND (reference sequence). CDR3 length: 14 amino acids. The CDR3 DNA sequence: TGTGCCAGTAGTACCCACGGGACTTCCTACGAGCAGTACTTC. It codes for CASSTHGTSYEQYF.

In its sample, this clone was seen once. The chain combines TRBV5-8 with TRBJ2-3; TRBD1 agrees at 8 bases. The ends lost 2 bases at V and 3 bases at J; junction bases unmatched: 2. Germline CDR1 SGHTS, CDR2 YDEGEE. The CDR3 is 14 residues long. CDR3 DNA: TGTGCCAGCAGCTTTACAGGGGGGACAGATACGCAGTATTTT. Its translation: CASSFTGGTDTQYF.

The chain recombines TRBV13 with TRBJ2-3; possibly TRBD2 for D (6 bases). The germline V gene encodes CDR1 PRHDT and CDR2 FYEKMQ (reference sequence). Trimming cost V 2 bases and J 1 base, with 13 bases left between them. This CDR3 is built from 16 residues. CDR3 bases: TGTGCCAGCAGCTTAAGGAGGGAGACTGGCACAGATACGCAGTATTTT. Its protein is CASSLRRETGTDTQYF.

This sequence joins TRBV7-2 and TRBJ2-7; possibly TRBD2 for D (6 bases). The CDR3 is 15 residues long. Per germline, CDR1 SGHTA and CDR2 FQGNSA. V lost 5 bases and J 1 base, leaving 15 bases between the germline ends. The CDR3 sequence: CASSAGTFLSYEQYF. The CDR3 DNA reads as TGTGCCAGCAGCGCCGGGACTTTCCTTTCCTACGAGCAGTACTTC. Full variable domain (remainder filled in from reference TRBV7-2 and TRBJ2-7): GAGVSQSPSNKVTEKGKDVELRCDPISGHTALYWYRQSLGQGLEFLIYFQGNSAPDKSGLPSDRFSAERTGGSVSTLTIQRTQQEDSAVYLCASSAGTFLSYEQYFGPGTRLTVT.

The rearrangement links TRBV9 to TRBJ2-7; possible D gene TRBD2, 5 bases. Trimming shortened V by 4 bases and J by 4 bases, and 18 bases separated the two germline ends. This CDR3 contains 15 residues. In germline, CDR1 is SGDLS, CDR2 YYNGEE. DNA of the CDR3: TGTGCCAGCAGCCCTCGGACCCAACGGGGATACGAGCAGTACTTC. Protein: CASSPRTQRGYEQYF.

J is TRBJ2-5 and V is TRBV9; D not resolved. The DNA end lines up better with TRBJ2-7; the J call may be wrong. Germline V gene lookup returns CDR1 SGDLS and CDR2 YYNGEE. The CDR3 extends over 13 amino acids. The CDR3 bases are TGTGCCAGCAGCCCCCGTCTCTCCTACGAGCAGTACTTC. Its translation is CASSPRLSYEQYF.